This T cell receptor (beta chain) was captured in a study of blood T cell repertoires in COVID-19. Study summary: Samples of COVID-19 (acute and convalescent) were obtained from the United States, Italy and Spain.

Measured with immunoSEQ multiplex PCR; TCRdb has only the in-frame clones, and not every one. In the table there are fewer than 90,000 clones, around nine tenths of which are singletons. CDR1 is SGHRS, CDR2 YFSETQ, per germline. The CDR3 loop spans 13 amino acids. Trimming took 4 bases from V and 1 from J; bases not matched to a gene: 1. This receptor was identified in a man between 45 and 60 years old with active or convalescent COVID-19. Sequencing input: peripheral blood. The J gene is TRBJ1-2, the V gene TRBV5-1, with TRBD1 matching over 7 bases. Here the CDR3 reads CASSRDSNYGYTF. For the CDR3, the DNA is TGCGCCAGCAGCCGGGACAGTAACTATGGCTACACCTTC.